Shown below are 32 T cell receptor beta chains from a single sample sequenced in a study of tumor-infiltrating lymphocytes in primary liver carcinoma. Total RNA amounting to around 450 ng was the source from which TCR beta cDNA was made with a constant-region primer. Researchers made the TCR beta libraries by running three nested multiplex PCR rounds with slightly modified ARM-PCR. Researchers ran the first two PCR rounds for 10 cycles each with TRBV1-TRBV30 forward primers and a C-beta reverse primer. TCRdb re-called the multiplex PCR reads through MiXCR, storing one row per CDR3 protein. Among approximately 330,000 distinct CDR3 sequences listed, less than 70% were seen once. Germline DNA was also extracted, and blood RNA derived from unsorted whole blood. Sequencing input: peripheral blood. Receptors were obtained from a man aged 40-50 years with primary liver carcinoma and hepatitis B virus infection.

This clonotype was detected ten times or more. The chain uses TRBV12-3 or TRBV12-4 and TRBJ2-7; either TRBD1 or TRBD2 may supply D (5 bases each). The ends were cut back, 6 bases at V and 0 bases at J, with 12 bases in the middle. CDR3 size: 14 residues. The CDR3 DNA reads TGTGCCAGCAGCTCCGGGACCATCTCCTACGAGCAGTACTTC. Protein sequence: CASSSGTISYEQYF.

There are many counts of this clonotype. The gene calls are TRBV5-4 and TRBJ1-2, with 9 bases lining up with TRBD1. Germline V gene data show CDR1 as SGHNT and CDR2 as YYREEE (reference sequence). The CDR3 has 16 residues. The ends lost 3 bases at V and 6 bases at J; junction bases unmatched: 12. Here the CDR3 reads CASSSNLGQGSNGYTF. CDR3 nucleotides: TGTGCCAGCAGCTCGAACCTAGGACAGGGGAGCAATGGCTACACCTTC. The variable domain in full, with the rest retrieved from reference TRBV5-4 and TRBJ1-2, is ETGVTQSPTHLIKTRGQQVTLRCSSQSGHNTVSWYQQALGQGPQFIFQYYREEENGRGNFPPRFSGLQFPNYSSELNVNALELDDSALYLCASSSNLGQGSNGYTFGSGTRLTVV.

On this clonotype itself: The junction does not match germline at one end; this may be a read error. The chain uses TRBV11-1 and TRBJ2-7; 7 nucleotides match TRBD1. This CDR3 is 18 amino acids long. The germline CDR1 and CDR2 sequences are SGHAT and FQDESV (reference sequence). Here the CDR3 DNA reads TGTGCCAGCAGCCTTACCCTCTCCCATCCGGGACAGACCTACAAGCAGCACTTC. Amino acids: CASSLTLSHPGQTYKQHF.

The chain recombines TRBV10-3 with TRBJ2-1; 14 bases align to TRBD2. Germline V CDR1 and CDR2: ENHRY, SYGVKD. This CDR3 has 18 amino acids. Trimming cost V 8 bases and J 2 bases; bases outside gene matches: 11. This CDR3 is CAIAPGLAGVWAYNEQFF. In DNA, the CDR3 is TGTGCCATCGCCCCGGGACTAGCGGGAGTTTGGGCCTACAATGAGCAGTTCTTC.

CDR3 sequence: CASSTLLAGNTGELFF. The CDR3 region has the DNA TGTGCCAGTAGTACGTTACTAGCGGGGAACACCGGGGAGCTGTTTTTT. The V and J genes are TRBV19 and TRBJ2-2; 9 bases line up with TRBD2. The CDR3 extends over 16 amino acids. The germline V gene encodes CDR1 LNHDA and CDR2 SQIVND (reference sequence). The J segment lost 1 base and the V segment lost 4 bases, leaving 4 bases of the junction unmatched.

The gene calls are TRBV6-2 or TRBV6-3 and TRBJ1-2, with 7 positions matching TRBD1. The CDR3 has 17 residues. The germline V gene has CDR1 MNHEY and CDR2 SVGEGT. V shed 5 bases and J 4 bases; nucleotides not matched to a gene: 16. The CDR3 protein is CASSLSKLGTASYGYTF. In nucleotides, the CDR3 is TGTGCCAGCAGTCTTTCAAAACTCGGGACAGCCTCCTATGGCTACACCTTC.

For this clonotype: The CDR3 ends on some other residue instead of the conserved phenylalanine or tryptophan, so this is likely a read error. The chain recombines TRBV7-6 with TRBJ2-5; TRBD2 aligns across 7 bases. CDR1 is SGHVS, CDR2 FNYEAQ, per germline. J lost 4 bases, V lost 5 bases, and 7 bases had no gene match. CDR3 size: 14 residues. CDR3 DNA sequence: TGTGCCAGCAGCAGGCGACTAGCTCCAGAGACCCAGTACCTT. This encodes CASSRRLAPETQYL.

Points on this clonotype: A much larger clone lies a single base off, so this may be a read error. V usage is TRBV12-3 or TRBV12-4 and J usage is TRBJ2-5; TRBD1 is a possible D gene (6 bases). There are 15 residues in the CDR3. CDR3: CTSSTTGRWEETQYF. The DNA of the CDR3 is TGTACCAGCAGTACCACAGGGCGTTGGGAGGAGACCCAGTACTTC.

This clonotype was detected once. One base away lies a much larger clone, so this may be a sequencing read error. V and J are TRBV12-3 or TRBV12-4 and TRBJ2-1; a possible D gene is TRBD1 (5 bases). Trimming removed 10 bases from V and 2 bases from J, with 18 bases in between. This CDR3 contains 15 residues. CDR3 nucleotide sequence: TGTGCCACCGTCCTTGACACAGGAACCTACAATGAGCAGTTCTTC. It specifies CATVLDTGTYNEQFF.

A word on this clonotype: A read error may produce the germline difference seen at one junction end. V gene TRBV12-3 or TRBV12-4 combines with J gene TRBJ2-2; 10 nucleotides match TRBD2. The CDR3 has 17 residues. In DNA, the CDR3 is TGTGCCAACAGTTTTCGGCCAGCGGGAGGGGGGACCGGGGAGCTGTTTTTT. Protein sequence: CANSFRPAGGGTGELFF.

As for this clonotype: A much larger clone sits a single nucleotide away, making a read error possible. The J gene is TRBJ2-5, the V gene TRBV14; TRBD2 might be the D (6 bases). The CDR3 extends over 14 amino acids. The germline gives CDR1 SGHDN, CDR2 FVKESK. The CDR3 sequence: CTSSGRDYQETQYF. The CDR3 DNA reads as TGTACCAGCAGCGGGCGGGACTACCAAGAGACCCAGTACTTC.

This clonotype appeared many times. This rearrangement joins TRBV10-3 to TRBJ2-3, with TRBD2 identical over 7 bases. The V and J ends lost 6 bases and 12 bases, in that order; junction bases with no gene match: 9. The germline gives CDR1 ENHRY, CDR2 SYGVKD. The length of the CDR3 is 12 residues. CDR3 protein: CAISDGLVGQYF. Here the CDR3 DNA reads TGTGCCATCAGCGACGGACTAGTCGGACAGTATTTT.

The chain employs TRBV11-2 and TRBJ2-1, with TRBD1 identical over 9 bases. In germline, CDR1 is SGHAT, CDR2 FQNNGV. The CDR3 has 17 amino acids. V gave up 11 bases and J gave up 3 bases; unmatched junction bases: 17. CDR3 coding DNA: TGTGCCGACAGCTTAGGTTTGAGGGACAGGGACTACAATGAGCAGTTCTTC. Protein sequence: CADSLGLRDRDYNEQFF.

Concerning this clonotype: One junction end disagrees with the germline gene, perhaps due to a read error. V gene TRBV7-8 combines with J gene TRBJ1-6; D is uncertain. The CDR3 spans 13 residues. In germline, CDR1 is SGHVS, CDR2 FQNEAQ. This CDR3 reads CASSLRVGSHLHF. Written as DNA, the CDR3 is TGTGCCAGCAGCTTGAGGGTTGGTTCACACCTCCACTTT. Filled out from reference TRBV7-8 and TRBJ1-6, the complete variable domain reads GAGVSQSPRYKVAKRGQDVALRCDPISGHVSLFWYQQALGQGPEFLTYFQNEAQLDKSGLPSDRFFAERPEGSVSTLKIQRTQQEDSAVYLCASSLRVGSHLHFGNGTRLTVT.

The chain joins TRBV6-5 to TRBJ2-1; D remains ambiguous. This CDR3 has 13 amino acids. V was trimmed by 0 bases and J by 10 bases, leaving 10 bases between them. Germline values: CDR1 MNHEY, CDR2 SVGAGI. CDR3 region: CASSYSNLYEQFF. CDR3 sequence (DNA): TGTGCCAGCAGTTACTCGAATCTATACGAGCAGTTCTTC.

Only one count was recorded for this clonotype. One end of the junction varies from germline; a read error may be responsible. The chain combines TRBV11-2 with TRBJ2-2; the D is unclear. Germline CDR1 and CDR2: SGHAT and FQNNGV. The CDR3 covers 15 residues. CDR3 sequence (DNA): TGTGCCGGCAGTTTAGATCGGTGGGCGCTCGGGGAGCTGTTTTTT. The encoded protein is CAGSLDRWALGELFF. Supplemented by reference TRBV11-2 and TRBJ2-2, the full variable domain reads EAGVAQSPRYKIIEKRQSVAFWCNPISGHATLYWYQQILGQGPKLLIQFQNNGVVDDSQLPKDRFSAERLKGVDSTLKIQPAKLEDSAVYLCAGSLDRWALGELFFGEGSRLTVL.

The chain recombines TRBV6-1 with TRBJ2-7; D is perhaps TRBD2 (6 bases). This CDR3 region has 13 residues. Per germline, CDR1 MNHNS and CDR2 SASEGT. The V end was cut by 10 bases, the J end by 6 bases, with 19 bases between. CDR3 loop: CAIRGGSPFEQYF. In DNA form, the CDR3 reads TGTGCCATAAGAGGAGGGTCCCCCTTCGAGCAGTACTTC.

The chain has TRBV11-2 and TRBJ2-5; no clear D. The CDR3 loop spans 13 amino acids. Per germline, CDR1 SGHAT and CDR2 FQNNGV. Trimming stripped 3 bases from V and 7 bases from J, with 12 bases between. In DNA form, the CDR3 reads TGTGCCAGCAGCTTCAACAGTCAATGGACCCAGTACTTC. It is translated as CASSFNSQWTQYF.

V gene TRBV11-2 combines with J gene TRBJ2-7; D is unclear. Trimming took off 1 base at V and 6 bases at J, with 13 bases between the two ends. The CDR3 extends over 14 amino acids. Germline loops: CDR1 SGHAT, CDR2 FQNNGV. This CDR3 reads CASSLAGWSVEQYF. The CDR3 DNA sequence: TGTGCCAGCAGCTTAGCCGGCTGGAGCGTCGAGCAGTACTTC.

Regarding this clonotype: Germline and junction disagree at one end, which may indicate a read error. The chain uses TRBV11-2 and TRBJ2-3; 10 nucleotides align to TRBD2. Germline assignment: CDR1 SGHAT and CDR2 FQNNGV. This CDR3 comprises 14 residues. This chain's CDR3 is CASSGVAGGQRQYF. CDR3 nucleotide sequence: TGCGCCAGCAGCGGGGTAGCGGGAGGCCAAAGGCAGTATTTT.

Notes on this clonotype: Its ends do not fully match the called genes, so a read error is possible. The rearrangement links TRBV11-2 to TRBJ2-7; 8 nucleotides line up with TRBD1. Germline lookup yields CDR1 SGHAT and CDR2 FQNNGV. The CDR3 consists of 14 residues. The DNA for the CDR3 is TGTGCCAGCAACCCGTCTTGGACAGGGCCCGAGCGGTACTTC. Translated, it gives CASNPSWTGPERYF. The full variable domain, rest sourced from reference TRBV11-2 and TRBJ2-7, is EAGVAQSPRYKIIEKRQSVAFWCNPISGHATLYWYQQILGQGPKLLIQFQNNGVVDDSQLPKDRFSAERLKGVDSTLKIQPAKLEDSAVYLCASNPSWTGPERYFGPGTRLTVT.

Ten or more counts support this clonotype. This chain connects TRBV11-1 to TRBJ2-1; no definite D call. Germline loops: CDR1 SGHAT, CDR2 FQDESV (reference sequence). With 1 base removed from V and 6 bases from J, the gap between germline ends came to 16 bases. CDR3 length: 16 amino acids. In DNA form, the CDR3 reads TGTGCCAGCAGCTTAGTGATTTCGCCCCTGAGCAATGAGCAGTTCTTC. Translation gives CASSLVISPLSNEQFF.

In the case of this clonotype: Compared with germline, one end of the junction differs, possibly owing to a read error. The rearrangement joins TRBV11-2 to TRBJ2-1; 10 bases agree with TRBD2. CDR3 length: 13 residues. CDR1 and CDR2 from the germline V gene are SGHAT and FQNNGV. The CDR3 DNA reads TGTGCCAGTAGCTCGGAACTAGCGGGATCGCCGTTCTTC. This translates into CASSSELAGSPFF.

This clonotype has more than one count but fewer than ten. The gene calls are TRBV6-2 or TRBV6-3 and TRBJ2-1; no clear D. V was shortened by 6 bases and J by 9 bases, with 18 bases between the two germline ends. The CDR3 has 14 residues. In germline, CDR1 is MNHEY, CDR2 SVGEGT. As DNA, the CDR3 is TGTGCCAGCAGAATAGCTGGTCTAGACGGTGAGCAGTTCTTC. This sequence encodes CASRIAGLDGEQFF.

With regard to this clonotype: An end of the junction does not agree with germline; a read error may underlie this. V gene TRBV11-2 combines with J gene TRBJ1-1; perhaps TRBD1 as D (5 bases). Germline V gene sequence: CDR1 SGHAT, CDR2 FQNNGV. This CDR3 comprises 17 residues. The DNA for the CDR3 is TGTGCCAGGAGCTTAGCCCCCTTAAACAGGAGTGGCACTGAAGCTTTCTTT. Its translation is CARSLAPLNRSGTEAFF.

In the case of this clonotype: A much larger clone differs by one base, so this may be a read error. This chain uses TRBV6-6 with TRBJ2-6; 8 nucleotides match TRBD1. CDR3 length: 19 amino acids. Germline assignment: CDR1 MNHNY and CDR2 SVGAGI (reference sequence). CDR3 region: CVSSYSIGTGASGANVLTF. As DNA, the CDR3 is TGTGTCAGCAGTTACTCGATTGGGACAGGTGCTTCTGGGGCCAACGTCCTGACTTTC.

The genes are TRBV6-1 and TRBJ2-5; D is perhaps TRBD1 or TRBD2 (6 bases each). Germline CDR1 reads MNHNS; CDR2 reads SASEGT. The CDR3 contains 13 residues. Trimming cost V 7 bases and J 5 bases, with 14 bases left between them. In DNA form, the CDR3 reads TGTGCCAGCAATGTTGGGGGGCACGAGACCCAGTACTTC. Amino acids: CASNVGGHETQYF.

Notes on this clonotype: The junction does not match germline at one end; this may be a read error. The chain recombines TRBV29-1 with TRBJ2-5; tentative D call: TRBD2 (5 bases). The CDR3 totals 12 residues. CDR1 SQVTM and CDR2 ANQGSEA come from the germline V gene. CDR3 in DNA: TGCAGCGTTCATGGGAGTGAAGAGGCCCAGTACTTC. This encodes CSVHGSEEAQYF.

This clonotype showed up just once. It may be a read error: a sequence one base away is much more abundant. The chain uses TRBV5-4 and TRBJ2-1, with 11 bases matching TRBD2. With V trimmed by 5 bases and J by 3 bases, 7 bases remained unmatched. The CDR3 extends over 16 amino acids. Germline lookup yields CDR1 SGHNT and CDR2 YYREEE (reference sequence). CDR3 DNA: TGTGCCAGCAGGCTACTAGCGGGAGACCGCTACAATGAGCAGTTCTTC. This translates into CASRLLAGDRYNEQFF. Drawing the rest from reference TRBV5-4 and TRBJ2-1, the complete variable domain is ETGVTQSPTHLIKTRGQQVTLRCSSQSGHNTVSWYQQALGQGPQFIFQYYREEENGRGNFPPRFSGLQFPNYSSELNVNALELDDSALYLCASRLLAGDRYNEQFFGPGTRLTVL.

This clonotype was seen a handful of times. The chain employs TRBV11-2 and TRBJ2-5; D uncertain. V lost 6 bases and J 5 bases, leaving 19 bases between the germline ends. CDR1 is SGHAT and CDR2 is FQNNGV in the germline V gene. This CDR3 is built from 15 residues. The CDR3 region has the DNA TGTGCCAGCAGTTTAACCCTCCATGACGGGGAGACCCAGTACTTC. Translated: CASSLTLHDGETQYF.

Comments on this clonotype: The junction and the germline gene differ at one end; a read error may be behind it. This chain connects TRBV7-8 to TRBJ2-1; D tentatively reads TRBD1 or TRBD2 (5 bases each). The CDR3 contains 18 residues. Per germline, CDR1 SGHVS and CDR2 FQNEAQ. This CDR3 reads CASSLGTLLKRNDNEQLF. The CDR3 DNA reads TGTGCCAGCAGCTTGGGGACCCTTCTGAAACGGAATGACAATGAGCAGCTCTTC.

The gene calls are TRBV14 and TRBJ2-1; TRBD2 is a possible D gene (5 bases). The CDR3 contains 14 residues. V lost 4 bases and J lost 3, with 10 bases in between. The germline V gene has CDR1 SGHDN and CDR2 FVKESK. The CDR3 region has the DNA TGTGCCAGCAGCCCCCGGGAAAACTACAATGAGCAGTTCTTC. This encodes CASSPRENYNEQFF.